The T cell receptor (beta chain) described here comes from a study of shared clonotypes between healthy human individuals (TCRdb year 2020). Context from the whole study: The cohort included a few men and a couple of women between 18 and 49 years of age. Libraries were prepared and TCR repertoires were sequenced by different laboratories using diverse techniques, in order to increase sequencing depth and limit assay-specific biases. Each donor's leukapheresis produced roughly between about 0.9 and 9.5 billion PBMCs. For each donor, CD4 naive and CD4 memory were each given three plates, CD8 naive was given two plates, and CD8 memory was given one plate. To estimate repertoire size and how much clonotype sharing occurs between individuals, the study deeply sequenced the blood TCR repertoires of several healthy adults. What the study reported, not specific to this receptor: Rarefaction of sorted-subset datasets indicated incomplete sequencing despite the large sequencing depth. When several donors were compared, the shared fraction of clonotypes was about 5% for naive CD4, approximately 3.3% for naive CD8, 2% to 2.5% for memory CD4, and 0.35% to 0.4% for memory CD8. The small number of donors limited the genetic and exposure-history diversity represented. Higher generation probabilities were observed for clonotypes shared by all four sorted-subset donors than for non-shared clonotypes. Naive subsets generally had larger estimated clonotype richness than memory subsets did. Based on pairwise subsampling, the degree of clonotype sharing among donors was expected to be affected by sequencing depth. Sampling was restricted to blood, and TCR repertoires in tissues likely differ from the TCR repertoires found in blood.

Using the deep immunoSEQ assay, TCR CDR3 regions were amplified from genomic DNA by multiplex PCR. Extracted genomic DNA from each cell subset was spread evenly across all wells of several immunoSEQ 96-well plates, with each plate serving as a replicate. For sorted subsets, each replicate PCR was loaded with about 0.2 ug genomic DNA, equivalent to 25,000 to 35,000 T cell genomes. The purified libraries were quantified using a Qubit 3.0 fluorometer, sized with a Bioanalyzer 2100, and then quantified again using the KAPA Library Quantification kit. Every immunoSEQ 96-well plate was sequenced on a dedicated single-read 150-cycle Illumina NextSeq 550 flow cell. Concerning the study's data processing: Because only junctional sequences without quality scores were contained in the immunoSEQ output, filtering matching that applied to full-length reads could not be performed. Sequences were annotated with PyIR, a Python wrapper for IgBLAST v1.9, and V/J genes and CDR3 were assigned using IMGT germline references. Reads were removed for weak V/J assignments (E-value above 1e-6), missing CDR3, stop codons, out-of-frame junctions, or ambiguous translated residues. V3J clonotypes were defined as sequences sharing an identical inferred V gene, J gene, and CDR3 amino acid sequence. To compute the percentage overlap between repertoires, the number of shared unique clonotypes was divided by the size of the smaller repertoire. Repertoire richness was assessed with RTK rarefaction, the Chao1 estimator, and Recon v2.1 estimates of unobserved clonotypes. Generation probabilities were computed with OLGA for all TCRbeta clonotypes obtained by the gDNA method from a few donors. TCRdb's version of the immuneACCESS table is confined to in-frame rearrangements and falls short of the full clone set. An unresolved V gene accounts for under half of the shortfall where checked; the remainder is of unknown origin. Clonal size and the V and J genes are those of that table, whereas D and trimming came from the DNA. This sample is represented by over a million clones; about 80% of them were singletons. Jointly, the top ten make up roughly 0.61% of the sample.

Remarks on this clone: This clone's antigen is unknown. Base qualities are not at hand, and no much larger clone is one base apart.

Donors were healthy HIV-negative adults with no recently reported acute infections or vaccinations. All donors were Caucasian adults living in Nashville, Tennessee, USA. CD4+ T cells were enriched by magnetic negative selection; naive cells were then positively selected on CD45RA, and the negative fraction formed the memory subset. After blood collection by leukapheresis, PBMCs were isolated using Ficoll-Histopaque density gradient centrifugation and then cryopreserved in the vapor phase of liquid nitrogen. Analytical flow cytometry was used to check the purity and quantity of each magnetically sorted T cell population. Genomic DNA was isolated from each sorted fraction and quantified by UV absorbance on a Nanodrop 2000c. CDR1 and CDR2 are drawn from the germline V gene: SGHTA, FQGNSA. Here V drops 5 bases and J drops 4 bases, and the junction holds 6 bases not matched to any gene. The CDR3 spans 14 residues, from the cysteine through the phenylalanine. The DNA shown is the 42-base CDR3, in frame from base 1.

The rearranged segments are TRBV7-2 and TRBJ1-2, and 8 junction bases match TRBD1. The sequenced material came from memory CD4+ T cells from PBMCs. Sample cell subset or site, as interpreted from the label and publication: CD45RA-negative fraction. The receptor comes from a man aged 18 to 29 in good health. Some clones in this sample may be carry-over from other donors' samples. The CDR3 region: CASSVTGALYGYTF. The DNA sequence is given as TGTGCCAGCAGCGTGACAGGGGCTCTCTATGGCTACACCTTC.